This T cell receptor (beta chain) was profiled in a study of OX40 agonist ivuxolimab in advanced cancers. Study summary: The dose-escalation cohort was around 83% male, with a mean age of about 56 years, ranging about 23 to 79. Among those treated, three patients had partial responses, one with hepatocellular carcinoma and two with cutaneous melanoma. Study-level points and caveats: Dose levels from 0.1 to 3.0 mg/kg saw CD4+ and CD8+ blood T cells expand clonally by week 6.

V lost 5 bases, J lost 4 bases, and 15 bases lay in between. The CDR3 is 15 residues long. Germline V gene lookup returns CDR1 SGHTA and CDR2 FQGTGA. Measured with immunoSEQ multiplex PCR; TCRdb has only the in-frame clones, and not every one. The table includes 25,000 to 35,000 clones, 74% detected once. Turning to this clone: Its antigen is unknown.

The V gene is TRBV7-3, the J gene TRBJ2-1; a weak D match, TRBD1 (6 bases). This TCR came from an adult with an advanced solid tumor such as melanoma, head and neck, liver or kidney cancer. The sequenced sample was CD4+ or CD8+ T cells sorted from blood, obtained in a trial of the OX40 agonist ivuxolimab. In DNA form, the CDR3 reads TGTGCCAGCAGCCTTACAGGGAATCCATACAATGAGCAGTTCTTC. It encodes CASSLTGNPYNEQFF.